This passage covers 4 T cell receptor beta chains from one sample sequenced in a study of T-cell memory formation after mild COVID-19. Each CDR3 protein is one row after TCRdb ran MiXCR on the 5' RACE reads. The sample carries 110,000 to 150,000 distinct CDR3 sequences, roughly 24% recorded once. Material for sequencing was PBMCs or a T cell subset sorted from them (not recorded which). The origin of the receptors is an adult woman who had mild COVID-19 (a few samples of this study predate the infection). Cell type and time point are not known.

Here the CDR3 reads CASRVRDEQYF. The CDR3 bases are TGTGCCAGCAGGGTCCGTGACGAGCAGTACTTC. The rearrangement links TRBV12-3 or TRBV12-4 to TRBJ2-7, with D unclear. V was cut by 6 bases and J by 5 bases, with 8 bases left in between. CDR3 size: 11 residues.

V is TRBV4-1 and J is TRBJ1-1; tentatively, D is TRBD1 (5 bases). The CDR3 is made up of 16 amino acids. The germline V gene encodes CDR1 MGHRA and CDR2 YSYEKL. The V end lost 2 bases, the J end lost 1 base, and 14 bases lay between the germline ends. CDR3 coding DNA: TGCGCCAGCAGCCAACGGCACGGGGGGGGGAACACTGAAGCTTTCTTT. The encoded protein is CASSQRHGGGNTEAFF.

The V and J genes are TRBV7-9 and TRBJ1-2; weak D call: TRBD1 (5 bases). CDR1 is SEHNR and CDR2 is FQNEAQ in the germline V gene (reference sequence). This CDR3 has 20 amino acids. Trimming stripped 5 bases from V and 9 bases from J, with 37 bases between. The CDR3 is CASSRLGVSAHPGAGWSYTF. CDR3 DNA: TGTGCCAGCAGCCGCTTAGGGGTGTCTGCACATCCGGGAGCTGGTTGGAGCTACACCTTC.

This clonotype was counted only a few times. The V call is TRBV3-1, the J call TRBJ1-1; D not certain. The CDR3 loop spans 11 amino acids. V lost 6 bases and J 7 bases, leaving 9 bases between the germline ends. Germline assignment: CDR1 LGHDT and CDR2 YNNKEL (reference sequence). The CDR3 DNA reads as TGTGCCAGCAGTAATTATCTTGAAGCTTTCTTT. This sequence encodes CASSNYLEAFF.